This T cell receptor (beta chain) came from a study of T-cell reconstitution after alpha-beta-depleted transplantation in children. The V gene lost 6 bases and the J gene lost 7 bases, with 21 bases spanning the gap. This CDR3 has 16 residues. This clonotype was detected only a few times. Using unique molecular identifiers, the investigators prepared the TCRbeta library. TCRdb redid the calling of the PCR reads with MiXCR, one entry per CDR3 protein. The sample records about 360,000 distinct CDR3 sequences, 13% being singletons. This clonotype was obtained from a human donor who donated a stem cell graft to a child with Fanconi anemia. The starting material was PBMCs, obtained from the stem cell graft. The chain couples TRBV12-3 or TRBV12-4 to TRBJ1-4; a weak D match, TRBD1 (6 bases). In DNA, the CDR3 is TGTGCCAGCAGCCACCCGGGCGGGGGCGGAGGTGAAAAACTGTTTTTT. Protein: CASSHPGGGGGEKLFF.